This T cell receptor beta chain stems from a study of T cell responses to AZD1222 COVID-19 vaccine. V lost 4 bases to trimming and J lost 3 bases, with 12 bases between them. Germline CDR1 is LNHDA and CDR2 is SQIVND (reference sequence). The CDR3 consists of 14 residues. Assay used: immunoSEQ multiplex PCR; TCRdb lists only in-frame clones, some missing. The sample lists 130,000 to 150,000 clones; about nine tenths were seen once. This TCR was recovered from an adult in good health. The chain links TRBV19 to TRBJ1-2; weak D call: TRBD1 (6 bases). Material: peripheral blood, obtained on day 0 of AZD1222 vaccination. For the CDR3, the DNA is TGTGCCAGTAGTAGAAACCAGGGGCACTATGGCTACACCTTC. Translated: CASSRNQGHYGYTF. The full variable domain, completed using reference TRBV19 and TRBJ1-2, is DGGITQSPKYLFRKEGQNVTLSCEQNLNHDAMYWYRQDPGQGLRLIYYSQIVNDFQKGDIAEGYSVSREKKESFPLTVTSAQKNPTAFYLCASSRNQGHYGYTFGSGTRLTVV.